Below, one TCR beta chain is given with its context. This entry belongs to a study of shared clonotypes between healthy human individuals. Trimming took off 5 bases at V and 1 base at J, with 21 bases between the two ends. The CDR3 covers 18 residues. Per germline, CDR1 SEHNR and CDR2 FQNEAQ (reference sequence). Assay: immunoSEQ multiplex PCR; the TCRdb copy retains only in-frame clones and omits some. This sample has millions of clones; just over 90% occur once, and the top ten carry around 0.4%. The material sequenced was naive CD4+ T cells from PBMCs. The sample's subset: CD45RA+ positively selected. The origin of this receptor is a man younger than 35 in good health. Some clones in this sample may be carry-over from other donors' samples. The genes are TRBV7-9 and TRBJ2-4; D may be TRBD1 or TRBD2 (5 bases each). CDR3 DNA: TGTGCCAGCAGCAAATGGGACCTGACCGTGGGGGCCAAAAACATTCAGTACTTC. Protein sequence: CASSKWDLTVGAKNIQYF.